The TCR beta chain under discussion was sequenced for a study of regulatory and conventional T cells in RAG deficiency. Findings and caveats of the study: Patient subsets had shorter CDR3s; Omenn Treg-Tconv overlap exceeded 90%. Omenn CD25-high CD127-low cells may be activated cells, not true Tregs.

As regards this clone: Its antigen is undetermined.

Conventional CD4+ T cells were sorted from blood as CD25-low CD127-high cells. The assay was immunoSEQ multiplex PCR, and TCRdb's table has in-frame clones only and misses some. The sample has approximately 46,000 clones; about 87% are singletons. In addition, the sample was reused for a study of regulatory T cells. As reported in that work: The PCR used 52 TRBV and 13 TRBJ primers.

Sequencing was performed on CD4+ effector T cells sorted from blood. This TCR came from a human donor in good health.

The CDR3 DNA reads as TGTGCCAGCAGCTTAACCACAGGGAAAGCAGATACGCAGTATTTT. Translating it yields CASSLTTGKADTQYF. V usage is TRBV7-9 and J usage is TRBJ2-3; the D gene is possibly TRBD1 (6 bases). CDR3 size: 15 residues. V lost 2 bases to trimming and J lost 4 bases, with 13 bases between them. Germline V CDR1 and CDR2: SEHNR, FQNEAQ (reference sequence).